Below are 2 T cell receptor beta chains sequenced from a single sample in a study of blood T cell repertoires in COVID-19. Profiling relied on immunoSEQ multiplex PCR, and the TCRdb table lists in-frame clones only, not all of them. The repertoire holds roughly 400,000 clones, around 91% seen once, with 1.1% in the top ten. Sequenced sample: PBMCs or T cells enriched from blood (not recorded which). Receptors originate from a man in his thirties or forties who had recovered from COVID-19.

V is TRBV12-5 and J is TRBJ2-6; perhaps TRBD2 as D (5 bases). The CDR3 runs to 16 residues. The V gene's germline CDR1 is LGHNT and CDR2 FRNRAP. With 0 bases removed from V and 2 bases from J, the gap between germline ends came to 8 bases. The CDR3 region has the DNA TGTGCTAGTGGTTTGGTACGGGGAGCTGGGGCCAACGTCCTGACTTTC. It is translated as CASGLVRGAGANVLTF.

DNA of the CDR3: TGCAGCGTTGATTGGGGACAGGTTGAAGCTTTCTTT. As protein: CSVDWGQVEAFF. V and J are TRBV29-1 and TRBJ1-1; 8 nucleotides align to TRBD1. Germline CDR1 SQVTM, CDR2 ANQGSEA. This CDR3 spans 12 amino acids. Trimming at V came to 3 bases and at J to 7 bases, leaving 4 bases not matched to a gene.